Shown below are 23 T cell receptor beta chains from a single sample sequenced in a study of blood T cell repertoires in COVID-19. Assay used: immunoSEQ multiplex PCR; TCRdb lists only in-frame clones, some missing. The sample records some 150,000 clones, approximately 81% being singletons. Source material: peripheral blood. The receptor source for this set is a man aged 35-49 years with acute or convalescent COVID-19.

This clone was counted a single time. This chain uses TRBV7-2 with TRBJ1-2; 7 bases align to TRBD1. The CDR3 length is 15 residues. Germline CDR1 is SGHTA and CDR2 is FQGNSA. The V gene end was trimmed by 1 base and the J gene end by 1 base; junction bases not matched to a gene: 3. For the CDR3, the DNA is TGTGCCAGCAGCTTAGAACAGGGGTTTAACTATGGCTACACCTTC. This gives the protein CASSLEQGFNYGYTF.

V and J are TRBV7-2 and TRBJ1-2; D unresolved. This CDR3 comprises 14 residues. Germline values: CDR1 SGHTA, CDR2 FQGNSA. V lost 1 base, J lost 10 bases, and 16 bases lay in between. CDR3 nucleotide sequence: TGTGCCAGCAGCTTAGAACCAAACATTTACGCCTACACCTTC. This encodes CASSLEPNIYAYTF. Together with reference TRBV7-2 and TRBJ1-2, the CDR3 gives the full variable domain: GAGVSQSPSNKVTEKGKDVELRCDPISGHTALYWYRQSLGQGLEFLIYFQGNSAPDKSGLPSDRFSAERTGGSVSTLTIQRTQQEDSAVYLCASSLEPNIYAYTFGSGTRLTVV.

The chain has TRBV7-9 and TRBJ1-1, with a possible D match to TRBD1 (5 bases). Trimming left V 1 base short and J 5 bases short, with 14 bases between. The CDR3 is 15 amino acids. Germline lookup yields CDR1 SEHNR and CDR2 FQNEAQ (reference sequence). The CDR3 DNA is TGTGCCAGCAGCTTAGGGGCAGGGTCCCTAACTGAAGCTTTCTTT. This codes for CASSLGAGSLTEAFF.

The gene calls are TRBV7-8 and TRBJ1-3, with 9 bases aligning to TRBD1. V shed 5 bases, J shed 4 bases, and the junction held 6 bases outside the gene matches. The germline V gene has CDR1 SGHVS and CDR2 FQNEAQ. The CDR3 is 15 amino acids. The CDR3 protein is CASSRDREKGNTIYF. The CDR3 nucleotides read TGTGCCAGCAGCCGGGACAGGGAGAAAGGAAACACCATATATTTT.

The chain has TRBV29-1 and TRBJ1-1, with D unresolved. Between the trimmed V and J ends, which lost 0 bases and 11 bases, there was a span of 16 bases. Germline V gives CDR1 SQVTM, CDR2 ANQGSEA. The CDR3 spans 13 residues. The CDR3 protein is CSVEDWGAGGAFF. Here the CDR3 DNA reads TGCAGCGTTGAAGATTGGGGAGCAGGCGGGGCTTTCTTT. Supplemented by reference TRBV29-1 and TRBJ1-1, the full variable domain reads SAVISQKPSRDICQRGTSLTIQCQVDSQVTMMFWYRQQPGQSLTLIATANQGSEATYESGFVIDKFPISRPNLTFSTLTVSNMSPEDSSIYLCSVEDWGAGGAFFGQGTRLTVV.

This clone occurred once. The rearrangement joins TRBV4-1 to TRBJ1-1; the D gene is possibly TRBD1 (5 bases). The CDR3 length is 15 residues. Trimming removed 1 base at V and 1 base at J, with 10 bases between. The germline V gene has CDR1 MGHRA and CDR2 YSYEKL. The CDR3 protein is CASSQAGVGNTEAFF. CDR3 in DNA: TGCGCCAGCAGCCAAGCGGGGGTCGGGAACACTGAAGCTTTCTTT.

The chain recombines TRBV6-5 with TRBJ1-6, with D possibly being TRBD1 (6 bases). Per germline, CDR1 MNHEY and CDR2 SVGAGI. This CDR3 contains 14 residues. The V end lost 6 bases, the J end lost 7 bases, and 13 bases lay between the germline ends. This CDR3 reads CASRRRQANSPLHF. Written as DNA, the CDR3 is TGTGCCAGCAGACGTAGACAGGCGAATTCACCCCTCCACTTT.

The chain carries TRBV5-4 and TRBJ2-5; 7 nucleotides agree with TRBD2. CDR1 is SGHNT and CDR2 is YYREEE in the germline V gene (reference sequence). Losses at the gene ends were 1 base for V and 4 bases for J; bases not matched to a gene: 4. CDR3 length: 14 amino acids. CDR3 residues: CASSLLGRGETQYF. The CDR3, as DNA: TGTGCCAGCAGCTTGTTGGGGAGGGGAGAGACCCAGTACTTC.

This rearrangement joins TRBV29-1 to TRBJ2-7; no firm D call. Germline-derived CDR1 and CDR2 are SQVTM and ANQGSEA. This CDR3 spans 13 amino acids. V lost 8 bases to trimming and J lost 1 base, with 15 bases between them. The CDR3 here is CSFRGIASYEQYF. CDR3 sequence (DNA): TGCAGCTTCCGCGGAATAGCTTCCTACGAGCAGTACTTC.

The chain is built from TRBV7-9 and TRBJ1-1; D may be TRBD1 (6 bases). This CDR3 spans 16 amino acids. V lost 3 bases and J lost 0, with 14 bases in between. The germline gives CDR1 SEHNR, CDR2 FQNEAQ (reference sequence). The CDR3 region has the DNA TGTGCCAGCAGCTTCCGGCAGGGGTTGATGAACACTGAAGCTTTCTTT. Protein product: CASSFRQGLMNTEAFF.

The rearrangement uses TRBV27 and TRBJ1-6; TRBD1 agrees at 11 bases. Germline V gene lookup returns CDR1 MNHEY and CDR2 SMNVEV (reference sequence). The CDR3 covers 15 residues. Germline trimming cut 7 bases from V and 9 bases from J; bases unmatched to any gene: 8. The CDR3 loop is CASMQDRGRGSPLHF. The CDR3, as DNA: TGTGCCAGCATGCAGGACAGGGGGCGAGGTTCACCCCTCCACTTT.

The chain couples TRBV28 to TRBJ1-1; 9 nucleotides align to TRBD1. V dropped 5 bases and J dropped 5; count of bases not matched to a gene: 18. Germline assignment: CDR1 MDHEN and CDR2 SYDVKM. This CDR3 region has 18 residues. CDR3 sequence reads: CASSPSRPGQGRRTEAFF. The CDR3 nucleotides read TGTGCCAGCAGTCCCTCTCGGCCGGGACAGGGAAGGAGGACTGAAGCTTTCTTT.

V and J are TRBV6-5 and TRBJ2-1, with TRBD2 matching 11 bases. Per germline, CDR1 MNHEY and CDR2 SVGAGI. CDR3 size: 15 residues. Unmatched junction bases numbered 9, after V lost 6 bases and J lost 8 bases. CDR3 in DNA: TGTGCCAGCAGCTCCTATCTAGCGGGGGGTCATGAGCAGTTCTTC. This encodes CASSSYLAGGHEQFF.

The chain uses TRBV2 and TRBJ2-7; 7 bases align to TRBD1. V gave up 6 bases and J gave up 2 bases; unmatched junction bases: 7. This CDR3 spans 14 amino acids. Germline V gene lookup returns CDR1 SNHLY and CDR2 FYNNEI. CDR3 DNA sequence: TGTGCCAGCAGGATCCGGGACAGAACCTACGAGCAGTACTTC. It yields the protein CASRIRDRTYEQYF.

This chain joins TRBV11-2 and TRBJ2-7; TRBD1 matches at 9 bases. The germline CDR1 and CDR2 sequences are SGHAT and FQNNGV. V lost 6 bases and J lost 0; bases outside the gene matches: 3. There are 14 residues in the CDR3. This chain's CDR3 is CASRNRGHSYEQYF. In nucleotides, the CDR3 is TGTGCCAGCAGGAACAGGGGGCACTCCTACGAGCAGTACTTC.

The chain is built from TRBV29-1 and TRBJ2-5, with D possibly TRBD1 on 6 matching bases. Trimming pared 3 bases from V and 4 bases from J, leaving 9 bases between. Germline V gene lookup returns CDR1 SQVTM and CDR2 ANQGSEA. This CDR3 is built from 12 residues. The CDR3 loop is CSVEARGETQYF. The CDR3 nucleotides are TGCAGCGTTGAGGCCAGGGGAGAGACCCAGTACTTC.

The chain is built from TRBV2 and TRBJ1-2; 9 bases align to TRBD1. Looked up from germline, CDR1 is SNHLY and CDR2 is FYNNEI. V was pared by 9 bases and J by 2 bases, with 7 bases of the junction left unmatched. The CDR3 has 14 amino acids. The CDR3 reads CARLPGQGNYGYTF. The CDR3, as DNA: TGTGCCAGGCTGCCGGGACAGGGAAACTATGGCTACACCTTC.

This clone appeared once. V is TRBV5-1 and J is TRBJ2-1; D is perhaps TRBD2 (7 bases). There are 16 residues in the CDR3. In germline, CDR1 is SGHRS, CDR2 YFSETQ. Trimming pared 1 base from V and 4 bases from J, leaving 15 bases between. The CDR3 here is CASSLFGGQRYNEQFF. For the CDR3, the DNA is TGCGCCAGCAGCTTGTTCGGGGGGCAGAGATACAATGAGCAGTTCTTC.

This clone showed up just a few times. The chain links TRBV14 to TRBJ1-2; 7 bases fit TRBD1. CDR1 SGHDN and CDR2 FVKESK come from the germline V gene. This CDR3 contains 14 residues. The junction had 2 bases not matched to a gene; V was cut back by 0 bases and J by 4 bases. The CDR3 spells CASSQETGRYGYTF. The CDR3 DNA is TGTGCCAGCAGCCAAGAGACAGGGCGCTATGGCTACACCTTC. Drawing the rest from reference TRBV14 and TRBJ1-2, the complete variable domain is EAGVTQFPSHSVIEKGQTVTLRCDPISGHDNLYWYRRVMGKEIKFLLHFVKESKQDESGMPNNRFLAERTGGTYSTLKVQPAELEDSGVYFCASSQETGRYGYTFGSGTRLTVV.

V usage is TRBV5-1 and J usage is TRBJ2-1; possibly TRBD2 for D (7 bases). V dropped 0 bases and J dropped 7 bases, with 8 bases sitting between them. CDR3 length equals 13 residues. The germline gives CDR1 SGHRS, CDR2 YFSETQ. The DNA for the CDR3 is TGCGCCAGCAGCTTGGAGGGGGGGAATGAGCAGTTCTTC. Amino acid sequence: CASSLEGGNEQFF.

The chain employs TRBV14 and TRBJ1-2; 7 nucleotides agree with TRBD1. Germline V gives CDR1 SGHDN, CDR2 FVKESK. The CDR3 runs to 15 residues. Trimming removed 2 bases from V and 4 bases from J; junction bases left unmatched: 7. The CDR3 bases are TGTGCCAGCAGCCAAACGGGACAGAAAAGCTATGGCTACACCTTC. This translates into CASSQTGQKSYGYTF.

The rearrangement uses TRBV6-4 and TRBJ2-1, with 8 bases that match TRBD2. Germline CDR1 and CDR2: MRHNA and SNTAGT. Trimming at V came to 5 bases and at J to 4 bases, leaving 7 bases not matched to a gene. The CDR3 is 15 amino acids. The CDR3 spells CASSTLAGGYNEQFF. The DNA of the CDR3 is TGTGCCAGCAGTACCCTAGCGGGTGGATACAATGAGCAGTTCTTC.

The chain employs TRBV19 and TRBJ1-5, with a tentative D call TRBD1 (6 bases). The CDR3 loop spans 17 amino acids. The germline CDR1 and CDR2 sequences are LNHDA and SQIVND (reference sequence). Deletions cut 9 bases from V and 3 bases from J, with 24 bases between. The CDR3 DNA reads TGTGCCAGCACACCCTTAGGCCACACAGGGATCAATCAGCCCCAGCATTTT. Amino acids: CASTPLGHTGINQPQHF.